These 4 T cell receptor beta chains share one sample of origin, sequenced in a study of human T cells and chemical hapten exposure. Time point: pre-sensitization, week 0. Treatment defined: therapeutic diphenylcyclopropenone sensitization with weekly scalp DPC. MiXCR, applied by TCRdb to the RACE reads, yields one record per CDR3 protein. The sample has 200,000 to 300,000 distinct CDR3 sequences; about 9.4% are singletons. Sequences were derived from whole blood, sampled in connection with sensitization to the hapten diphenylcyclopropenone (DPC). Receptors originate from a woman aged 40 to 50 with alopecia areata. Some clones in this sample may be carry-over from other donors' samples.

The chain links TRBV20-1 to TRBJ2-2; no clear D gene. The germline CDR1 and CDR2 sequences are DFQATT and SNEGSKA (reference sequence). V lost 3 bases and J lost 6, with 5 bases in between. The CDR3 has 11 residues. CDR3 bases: TGCAGTGCTAGCAACCCCGGGGAGCTGTTTTTT. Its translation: CSASNPGELFF.

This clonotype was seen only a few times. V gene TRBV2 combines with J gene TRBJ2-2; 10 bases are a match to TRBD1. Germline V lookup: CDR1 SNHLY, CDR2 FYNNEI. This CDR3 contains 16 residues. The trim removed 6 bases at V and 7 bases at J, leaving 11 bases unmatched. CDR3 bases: TGTGCCAGCAGGAAGAACCGGGACAGGGGCGGCGGGGAGCTGTTTTTT. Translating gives CASRKNRDRGGGELFF.

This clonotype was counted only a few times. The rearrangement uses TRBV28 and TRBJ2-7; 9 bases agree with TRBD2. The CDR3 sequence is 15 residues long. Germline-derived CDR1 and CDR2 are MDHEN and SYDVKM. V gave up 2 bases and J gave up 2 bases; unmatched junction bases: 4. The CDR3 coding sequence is TGTGCCAGCAGTTTACCTCTAGCGGGACCCTACGAGCAGTACTTC. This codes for CASSLPLAGPYEQYF.

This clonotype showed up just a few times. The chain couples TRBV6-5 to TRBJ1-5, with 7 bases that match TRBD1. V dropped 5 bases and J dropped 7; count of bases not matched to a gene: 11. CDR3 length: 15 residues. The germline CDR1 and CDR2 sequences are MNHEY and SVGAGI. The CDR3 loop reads CASSPTGDSYQPQHF. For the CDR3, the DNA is TGTGCCAGCAGTCCAACAGGGGATTCGTACCAGCCCCAGCATTTT.